Each of the 13 T cell receptor beta chains below was sequenced from the same sample in a study of T cell responses to AZD1222 COVID-19 vaccine. Assay: immunoSEQ multiplex PCR; the TCRdb copy retains only in-frame clones and omits some. The repertoire has some 140,000 clones, approximately 92% of them found once; the top ten carry about 3%. The sample in question was peripheral blood, obtained on day 0 of AZD1222 vaccination. These receptor sequences come from an adult in good health.

V is TRBV14 and J is TRBJ2-2; no clear D gene. CDR1 and CDR2 from the germline V gene are SGHDN and FVKESK. The CDR3 runs 13 residues. Trimming removed 3 bases at V and 6 bases at J, with 8 bases between. The CDR3 sequence: CASSQVGAGELFF. CDR3 bases: TGTGCCAGCAGCCAGGTTGGCGCCGGGGAGCTGTTTTTT.

V is TRBV7-8 and J is TRBJ2-1; a weak D match, TRBD2 (6 bases). The CDR3 totals 15 residues. V was cut by 3 bases and J by 5 bases, with 14 bases left in between. The V gene's germline CDR1 is SGHVS and CDR2 FQNEAQ. The CDR3 is CASSFPGDLNNEQFF. In DNA, the CDR3 is TGTGCCAGCAGCTTTCCGGGAGATTTAAACAATGAGCAGTTCTTC.

This sequence joins TRBV27 and TRBJ2-5; 7 nucleotides match TRBD1. Germline assignment: CDR1 MNHEY and CDR2 SMNVEV (reference sequence). The CDR3 is made up of 13 amino acids. V lost 5 bases, J lost 2 bases, and 2 bases stayed unmatched. The CDR3 DNA reads as TGTGCCAGCAGTCTACAGGGGCAAGAGACCCAGTACTTC. This codes for CASSLQGQETQYF.

The V and J genes are TRBV30 and TRBJ1-4, with D perhaps TRBD1 (5 bases). The germline V gene has CDR1 GTSNPN and CDR2 SVGIG (reference sequence). The CDR3 runs to 17 residues. The V end lost 0 bases, the J end lost 7 bases, and 21 bases lay between the germline ends. Here the CDR3 reads CAWSVRFGAQGPEKLFF. The CDR3 region has the DNA TGTGCCTGGAGTGTAAGGTTTGGGGCCCAGGGACCTGAAAAACTGTTTTTT. The variable domain in full, completed from reference TRBV30 and TRBJ1-4, reads SQTIHQWPATLVQPVGSPLSLECTVEGTSNPNLYWYRQAAGRGLQLLFYSVGIGQISSEVPQNLSASRPQDRQFILSSKKLLLSDSGFYLCAWSVRFGAQGPEKLFFGSGTQLSVL.

A single count supports this clone. The V and J genes are TRBV6-5 and TRBJ1-2; TRBD1 is a possible D gene (5 bases). The germline V gene has CDR1 MNHEY and CDR2 SVGAGI. V lost 2 bases to trimming and J lost 3 bases, with 10 bases between them. The CDR3 extends over 14 amino acids. As DNA, the CDR3 is TGTGCCAGCAGTTACCAGGGAACGCACTATGGCTACACCTTC. This translates into CASSYQGTHYGYTF.

V usage is TRBV5-1 and J usage is TRBJ1-5; TRBD1 matches at 8 bases. The germline CDR1 and CDR2 sequences are SGHRS and YFSETQ. This CDR3 has 14 amino acids. V dropped 4 bases and J dropped 7; count of bases not matched to a gene: 7. The CDR3 sequence is CASSPGQGRQPQHF. The DNA of the CDR3 is TGCGCCAGCAGCCCAGGACAGGGAAGACAGCCCCAGCATTTT.

This chain joins TRBV4-1 and TRBJ1-2; D possibly corresponds to TRBD1 (6 bases). Germline CDR1 reads MGHRA; CDR2 reads YSYEKL. This CDR3 is 14 amino acids long. The V and J ends lost 0 bases and 6 bases respectively, with 11 bases between them. CDR3: CASSQDPGADGYTF. In DNA, the CDR3 is TGCGCCAGCAGCCAAGATCCGGGGGCAGATGGCTACACCTTC.

The chain carries TRBV15 and TRBJ2-5, with 8 nucleotides matching TRBD1. The V gene's germline CDR1 is LNHNV and CDR2 YYDKDF (reference sequence). This CDR3 spans 16 amino acids. V lost 0 bases, J lost 5 bases, and 8 bases stayed unmatched. The CDR3 DNA sequence: TGTGCCACCAGCAGAGAAACCGGGACAGGCGGCGAGACCCAGTACTTC. It codes for CATSRETGTGGETQYF.

This chain joins TRBV18 and TRBJ2-2; no clear D gene. CDR1 is KGHSH, CDR2 LQKENI, per germline. Trimming took 5 bases from V and 4 from J, leaving 5 bases between them. The CDR3 contains 12 residues. Written as DNA, the CDR3 is TGTGCCAGCTCATACCTCACCGGGGAGCTGTTTTTT. Translation gives CASSYLTGELFF.

This sequence joins TRBV7-2 and TRBJ2-1, with D perhaps matching TRBD2 (6 bases). With 4 bases removed from V and 9 bases from J, the gap between germline ends came to 22 bases. From germline, CDR1 is SGHTA and CDR2 FQGNSA. The CDR3 contains 16 residues. The CDR3 coding sequence is TGTGCCAGCAGCTGGCTTCTGGGGAGGATCGGCGGTGAGCAGTTCTTC. Translated: CASSWLLGRIGGEQFF.

V gene TRBV5-1 combines with J gene TRBJ2-7; TRBD1 aligns across 7 bases. The ends lost 1 base at V and 3 bases at J; junction bases unmatched: 7. The germline V gene encodes CDR1 SGHRS and CDR2 YFSETQ. This CDR3 spans 15 amino acids. The CDR3 here is CASSLQTGTDYEQYF. DNA for the CDR3: TGCGCCAGCAGCTTGCAAACCGGGACAGACTACGAGCAGTACTTC.

The chain recombines TRBV6-5 with TRBJ1-1; 8 bases line up with TRBD1. The CDR3 is made up of 14 amino acids. CDR1 MNHEY and CDR2 SVGAGI come from the germline V gene. V lost 2 bases to trimming and J lost 7 bases; unmatched junction nucleotides: 6. The CDR3 reads CASSYPGTGREAFF. The CDR3 DNA reads TGTGCCAGCAGTTACCCGGGGACAGGACGTGAAGCTTTCTTT.

The V and J genes are TRBV30 and TRBJ1-6, with a weak D call TRBD1 (5 bases). V dropped 1 base and J dropped 9 bases, with 16 bases sitting between them. The CDR3 is 15 residues long. The germline gives CDR1 GTSNPN, CDR2 SVGIG (reference sequence). CDR3 in amino acids: CAWSASGREASPLHF. The CDR3 DNA follows: TGTGCCTGGAGTGCCTCCGGCAGGGAGGCTTCACCCCTCCACTTT.